This T cell receptor beta chain comes out of a study of blood T cell repertoires in COVID-19. Looked up from germline, CDR1 is LNHNV and CDR2 is YYDKDF (reference sequence). CDR3 size: 12 residues. The V end was cut by 0 bases, the J end by 9 bases, with 9 bases between. Assay: immunoSEQ multiplex PCR; the TCRdb copy retains only in-frame clones and omits some. The profile covers 25,000 to 35,000 clones, with 55% to 75% appearing a single time and under 25% taken by the ten largest. The clonotype comes from a boy aged 2 to 10 with active or convalescent COVID-19. The V gene is TRBV15, the J gene TRBJ2-7; D is unclear. Source material: peripheral blood. This chain's CDR3 is CATSRDEIRQYF. For the CDR3, the DNA is TGTGCCACCAGCAGAGATGAAATCAGGCAGTACTTC.